There are a few counts of the clone carrying this T cell receptor (beta chain). Making TCR cDNA involved 5'RACE template switching, which added UMIs and a universal primer site. Using its own MiXCR run on the 5' RACE reads, TCRdb lists one record per CDR3 protein. The data contain approximately 31,000 distinct CDR3 sequences, about 10% of them seen just once; the ten biggest clones take up 12%. The CDR3 contains 14 residues. V lost 3 bases and J 5 bases, leaving 11 bases between the germline ends. Per the germline V gene, CDR1 is SGHNT and CDR2 is YYREEE (reference sequence). The sample originates from a study of T cells after yellow fever vaccination. Study-level background: SMART-Seq v4 Ultra Low Input handled preparation of low-cell-number fractions. Study observations and caveats: Most primary-vaccination clones reappeared after the booster (approximately 96% CD4, about 88% CD8). On day 0, almost all vaccine-responding clonotypes were undetectable in sorted memory subsets.

This receptor was identified in a young man who received the YFV17D yellow fever vaccine. V usage is TRBV5-4 and J usage is TRBJ1-4; tentative D call: TRBD1 (5 bases). The starting material was PBMCs, either bulk or a sorted T-cell subset (CD4+, CD8+, memory, or dextramer-sorted; not recorded which), obtained roughly 14 days after the first yellow fever vaccination. CDR3 in amino acids: CASSSGGDNEKLFF. CDR3 nucleotides: TGTGCCAGCAGCTCGGGGGGGGACAATGAAAAACTGTTTTTT.